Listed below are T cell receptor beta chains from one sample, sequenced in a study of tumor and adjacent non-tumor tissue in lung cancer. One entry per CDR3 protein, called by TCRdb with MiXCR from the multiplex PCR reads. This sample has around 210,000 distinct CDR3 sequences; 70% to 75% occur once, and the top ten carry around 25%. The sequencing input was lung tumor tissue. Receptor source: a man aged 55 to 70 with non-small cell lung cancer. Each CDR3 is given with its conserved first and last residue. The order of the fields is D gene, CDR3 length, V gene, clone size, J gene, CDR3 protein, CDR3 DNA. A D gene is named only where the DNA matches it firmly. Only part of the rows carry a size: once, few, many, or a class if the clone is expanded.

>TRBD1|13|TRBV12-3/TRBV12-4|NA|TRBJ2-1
CASRGTVYNEQFF
TGTGCCAGCAGGGGGACAGTCTACAATGAGCAGTTCTTC
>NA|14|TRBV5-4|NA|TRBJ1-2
CASSLVGTNYGYTF
TGTGCCAGCAGCTTGGTGGGGACCAACTATGGCTACACCTTC
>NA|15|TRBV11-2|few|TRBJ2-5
CTSSSDVSFGKTQYF
TGTACCAGCAGCTCGGATGTTTCTTTTGGGAAGACCCAGTACTTC
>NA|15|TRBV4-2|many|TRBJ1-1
CASSQNHSPGPGAFF
TGTGCCAGCAGCCAAAATCATTCTCCGGGTCCCGGAGCTTTCTTT
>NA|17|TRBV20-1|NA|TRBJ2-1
CSASGGSSRASFNEQSF
TGCAGTGCTAGCGGAGGATCCTCCCGGGCGTCCTTCAATGAGCAGTCCTTC
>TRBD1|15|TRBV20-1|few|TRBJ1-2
CSAPKRGQGINGYTF
TGCAGTGCTCCTAAACGGGGACAGGGAATCAATGGCTACACCTTC
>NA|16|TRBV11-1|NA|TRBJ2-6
CAGTETGRPGANVLTF
TGTGCCGGCACCGAGACAGGGAGGCCTGGGGCCAATGTCCTGACTTTC
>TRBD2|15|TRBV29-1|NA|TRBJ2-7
CSVNGLAAGKYEQYF
TGCAGCGTCAACGGACTAGCGGCAGGCAAATACGAGCAGTACTTC
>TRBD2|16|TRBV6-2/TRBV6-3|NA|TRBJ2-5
CASSQPLAGKRETQYF
TGTGCCAGCAGTCAGCCGCTAGCGGGAAAACGGGAGACCCAGTACTTC
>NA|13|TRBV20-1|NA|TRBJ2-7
CSARLRKGYEQYF
TGCAGTGCTAGACTCCGGAAAGGGTACGAGCAGTACTTC
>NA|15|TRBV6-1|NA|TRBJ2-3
CANNLGGHSTDTQYF
TGTGCCAACAATCTTGGGGGTCATAGCACAGATACGCAGTATTTT
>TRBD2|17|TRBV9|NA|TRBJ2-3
CASSAVASGTSRNTQYF
TGTGCCAGCAGCGCCGTGGCTAGCGGGACTTCCCGGAATACGCAGTATTTT
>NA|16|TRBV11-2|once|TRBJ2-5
CASSFVTGQFQETQYF
TGTGCCAGCAGCTTCGTCACCGGACAGTTTCAAGAGACCCAGTACTTC
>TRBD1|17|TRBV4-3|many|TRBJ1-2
CASSQEGQGSSDYGYTF
TGCGCCAGCAGCCAAGAGGGACAGGGTTCATCGGACTATGGCTACACCTTC
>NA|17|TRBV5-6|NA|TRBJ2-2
CANSFGWAARDTGELFF
TGTGCCAACAGCTTCGGGTGGGCTGCTAGGGACACCGGGGAGCTGTTTTTT
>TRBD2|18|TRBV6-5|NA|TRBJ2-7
CASSSRGGRSSFSYGQYF
TGTGCCAGCAGTTCTCGTGGCGGGAGGTCTTCCTTCTCCTACGGGCAGTACTTC
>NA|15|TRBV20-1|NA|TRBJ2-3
CSAMVGLYSNQPQYF
TGCAGTGCTATGGTAGGGCTCTATAGCAATCAGCCCCAGTATTTT
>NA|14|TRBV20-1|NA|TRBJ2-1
CSARTLRAWMKQFF
TGCAGTGCTAGAACCCTGAGAGCTTGGATGAAGCAGTTCTTC
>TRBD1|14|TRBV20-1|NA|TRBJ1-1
CSARTPGGYTEAFF
TGCAGTGCTAGAACCCCAGGGGGCTATACTGAAGCTTTCTTT
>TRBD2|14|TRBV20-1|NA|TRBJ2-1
CSDIGLAGGNEQFF
TGCAGTGATATCGGGCTAGCGGGGGGCAATGAGCAGTTCTTC
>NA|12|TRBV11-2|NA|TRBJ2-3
CASRRIQLMRYF
TGTGCCAGCAGACGTATCCAATTGATGAGGTATTTT
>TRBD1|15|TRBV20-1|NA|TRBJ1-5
CSVTDRAHSYQPQHF
TGCAGTGTTACGGACAGGGCCCATTCGTACCAGCCCCAGCATTTT
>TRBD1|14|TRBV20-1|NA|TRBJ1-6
CNARGGQGNSPLHF
TGCAATGCTAGAGGGGGACAGGGCAATTCACCCCTCCACTTT
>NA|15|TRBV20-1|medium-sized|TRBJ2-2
CSARVGGANTGELFF
TGCAGTGCTAGAGTTGGAGGCGCAAACACCGGGGAGCTGTTTTTT
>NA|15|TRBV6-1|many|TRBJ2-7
CASSGLAQGSYEQYF
TGTGCCAGCAGTGGACTAGCACAGGGATCCTACGAGCAGTACTTC
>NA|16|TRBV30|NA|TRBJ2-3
CAWSVGGAPGNQHQYF
TGTGCCTGGAGTGTAGGAGGGGCTCCCGGTAATCAGCACCAGTATTTT
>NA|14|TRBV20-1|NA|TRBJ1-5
CNASTQGDNQPQHF
TGCAATGCTAGTACTCAGGGCGACAATCAGCCCCAGCATTTT
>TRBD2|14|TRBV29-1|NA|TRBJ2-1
CSAYSGGLYIQQFF
TGCAGCGCCTATAGCGGGGGCCTATACATTCAGCAGTTCTTC
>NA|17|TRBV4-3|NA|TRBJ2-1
CASSHATGTQYPYEQFF
TGCGCCAGCAGCCACGCCACCGGGACCCAGTACCCGTATGAGCAGTTCTTC
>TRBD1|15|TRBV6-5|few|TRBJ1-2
CASSYSPTGNYGYTF
TGTGCCAGCAGTTACTCCCCGACAGGGAACTATGGCTACACCTTC
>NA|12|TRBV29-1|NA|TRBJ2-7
CSVVGKLYEQYF
TGCAGCGTTGTCGGCAAACTCTACGAGCAGTACTTC
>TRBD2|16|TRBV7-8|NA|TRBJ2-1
CASSSLNGLAGTEQFF
TGTGCCAGCAGCTCACTCAATGGGCTAGCGGGAACGGAGCAGTTCTTC
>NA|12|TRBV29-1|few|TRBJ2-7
CSVEEGAHEQYF
TGCAGCGTTGAAGAGGGGGCCCACGAGCAGTACTTC
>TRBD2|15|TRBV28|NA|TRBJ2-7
CASITLTGGAYEQYF
TGTGCCAGCATCACTCTGACGGGAGGAGCATACGAGCAGTACTTC
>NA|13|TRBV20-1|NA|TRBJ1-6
CSAINSYNSPLHF
TGCAGTGCCATCAACTCCTATAATTCACCCCTCCACTTT
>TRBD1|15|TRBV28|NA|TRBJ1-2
CASSSLLGRGQGYTF
TGTGCCAGCAGTTCCCTTCTTGGAAGGGGGCAGGGCTACACCTTC
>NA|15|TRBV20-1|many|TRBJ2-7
CSARDRDRPSYEQYF
TGCAGTGCTAGGGACCGGGACCGACCCTCCTACGAGCAGTACTTC
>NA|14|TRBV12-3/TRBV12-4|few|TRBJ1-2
CASSPQGPIGGYTF
TGTGCCAGCAGCCCTCAGGGCCCGATCGGTGGCTACACCTTC